Given below is one T cell receptor beta chain in context. The sample comes from a study of cytomegalovirus exposure and HLA in healthy donors. The V and J ends lost 2 bases and 12 bases respectively, with 11 bases between them. This CDR3 has 13 amino acids. Germline V CDR1 and CDR2: MNHEY, SVGAGI. Primers: 60 Vbeta forward and 13 Jbeta reverse. TCRdb keeps only in-frame clones here, not all; method: immunoSEQ multiplex PCR. Its clone listing holds just under 90,000 clones. The sequenced sample consisted of PBMCs. The chain links TRBV6-5 to TRBJ1-6, with TRBD1 as a possible D gene (5 bases). The TCR was taken from a girl aged 5 to 17 in good health and CMV-seropositive. The CDR3 DNA follows: TGTGCCAGCAGTTACCGACCGGGACTACCCCTCCACTTT. This encodes CASSYRPGLPLHF.